The TCR beta chain under discussion was sequenced for a study of T cell responses to AZD1222 COVID-19 vaccine. Pooling was applied to second doses at about 4 or about 12 weeks. With 5 bases clipped from V and 7 bases from J, the junction kept 7 bases outside the gene matches. Germline CDR1 reads SGHNT; CDR2 reads YENEEA. There are 14 residues in the CDR3. The repertoire was sequenced with immunoSEQ multiplex PCR; TCRdb's copy has only in-frame clones and lacks some. The table shows 150,000 to 250,000 clones, with more than 85% occurring only once. This rearrangement joins TRBV11-3 to TRBJ1-2; 10 bases line up with TRBD1. The sequences come from peripheral blood, collected 28 days after the second AZD1222 dose. This receptor was taken from an adult who received the AZD1222 COVID-19 vaccine. The CDR3 here is CASSAGTGDSGYTF. The CDR3, as DNA: TGTGCCAGCAGCGCCGGGACAGGGGATTCTGGCTACACCTTC.